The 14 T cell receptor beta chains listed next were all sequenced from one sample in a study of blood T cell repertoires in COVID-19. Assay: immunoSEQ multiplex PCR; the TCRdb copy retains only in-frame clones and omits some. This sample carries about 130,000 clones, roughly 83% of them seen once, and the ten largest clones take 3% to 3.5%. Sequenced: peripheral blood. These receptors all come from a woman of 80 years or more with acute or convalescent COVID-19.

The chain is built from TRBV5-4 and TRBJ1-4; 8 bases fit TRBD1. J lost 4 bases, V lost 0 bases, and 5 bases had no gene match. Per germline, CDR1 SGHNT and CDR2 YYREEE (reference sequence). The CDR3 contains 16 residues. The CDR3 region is CASSLGLQGVNEKLFF. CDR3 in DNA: TGTGCCAGCAGCTTGGGGTTACAGGGGGTTAATGAAAAACTGTTTTTT.

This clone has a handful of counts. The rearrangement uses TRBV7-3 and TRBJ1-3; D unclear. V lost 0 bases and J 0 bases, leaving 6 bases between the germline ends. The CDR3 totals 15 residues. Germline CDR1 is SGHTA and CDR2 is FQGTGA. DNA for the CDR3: TGTGCCAGCAGCTTAACGGGCGCCTCTGGAAACACCATATATTTT. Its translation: CASSLTGASGNTIYF. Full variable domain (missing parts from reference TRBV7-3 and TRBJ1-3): GAGVSQTPSNKVTEKGKYVELRCDPISGHTALYWYRQSLGQGPEFLIYFQGTGAADDSGLPNDRFFAVRPEGSVSTLKIQRTERGDSAVYLCASSLTGASGNTIYFGEGSWLTVV.

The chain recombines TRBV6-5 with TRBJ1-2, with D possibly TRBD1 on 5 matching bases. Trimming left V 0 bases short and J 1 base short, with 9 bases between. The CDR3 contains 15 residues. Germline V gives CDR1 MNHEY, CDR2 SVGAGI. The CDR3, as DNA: TGTGCCAGCAGTTACTCGCCAGGGAATAACTATGGCTACACCTTC. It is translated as CASSYSPGNNYGYTF.

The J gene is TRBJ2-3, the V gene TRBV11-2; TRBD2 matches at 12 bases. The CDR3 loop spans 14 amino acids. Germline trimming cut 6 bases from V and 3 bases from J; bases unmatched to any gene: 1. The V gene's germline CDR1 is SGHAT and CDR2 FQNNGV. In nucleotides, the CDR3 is TGTGCCAGCAGGACTAGCGGGGGAACAGATACGCAGTATTTT. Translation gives CASRTSGGTDTQYF.

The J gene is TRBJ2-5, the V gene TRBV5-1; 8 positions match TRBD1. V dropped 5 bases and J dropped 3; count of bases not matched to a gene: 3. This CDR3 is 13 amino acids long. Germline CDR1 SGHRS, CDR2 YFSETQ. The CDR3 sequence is CASSGQGEETQYF. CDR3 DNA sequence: TGCGCCAGCAGTGGACAGGGCGAAGAGACCCAGTACTTC.

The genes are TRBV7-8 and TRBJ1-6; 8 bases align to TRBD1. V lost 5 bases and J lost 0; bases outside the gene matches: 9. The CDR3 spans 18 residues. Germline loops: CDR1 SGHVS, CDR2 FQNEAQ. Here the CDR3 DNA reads TGTGCCAGCAGCAACTACCGGACAGGGTACTCCTATAATTCACCCCTCCACTTT. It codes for CASSNYRTGYSYNSPLHF.

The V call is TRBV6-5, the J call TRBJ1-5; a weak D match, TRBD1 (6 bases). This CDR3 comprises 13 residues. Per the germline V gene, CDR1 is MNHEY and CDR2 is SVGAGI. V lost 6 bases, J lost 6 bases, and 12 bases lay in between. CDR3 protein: CASSPLGAQPQHF. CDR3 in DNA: TGTGCCAGCAGCCCACTGGGGGCTCAGCCCCAGCATTTT.

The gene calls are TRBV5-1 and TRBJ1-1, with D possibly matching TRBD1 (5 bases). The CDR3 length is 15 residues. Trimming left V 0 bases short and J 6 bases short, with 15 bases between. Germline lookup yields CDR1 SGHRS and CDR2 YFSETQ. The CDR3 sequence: CASSLATGDVAEAFF. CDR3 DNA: TGCGCCAGCAGCTTGGCCACGGGGGATGTGGCTGAAGCTTTCTTT.

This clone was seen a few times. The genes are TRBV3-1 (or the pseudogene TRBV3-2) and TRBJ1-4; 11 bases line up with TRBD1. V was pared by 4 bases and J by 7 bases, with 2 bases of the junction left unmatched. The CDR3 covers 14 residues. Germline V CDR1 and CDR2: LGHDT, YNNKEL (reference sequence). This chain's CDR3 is CASSLGTGGEKLFF. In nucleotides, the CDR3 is TGTGCCAGCAGCCTCGGGACAGGGGGTGAAAAACTGTTTTTT.

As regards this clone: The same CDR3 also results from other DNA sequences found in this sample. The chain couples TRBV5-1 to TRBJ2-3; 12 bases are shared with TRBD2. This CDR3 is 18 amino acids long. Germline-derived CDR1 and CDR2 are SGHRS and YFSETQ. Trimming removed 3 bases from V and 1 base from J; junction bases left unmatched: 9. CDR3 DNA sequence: TGCGCCAGCAGCTCCCTTACTAGCGGGGGGTCGGGCACAGATACGCAGTATTTT. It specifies CASSSLTSGGSGTDTQYF. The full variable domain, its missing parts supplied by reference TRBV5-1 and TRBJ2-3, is KAGVTQTPRYLIKTRGQQVTLSCSPISGHRSVSWYQQTPGQGLQFLFEYFSETQRNKGNFPGRFSGRQFSNSRSEMNVSTLELGDSALYLCASSSLTSGGSGTDTQYFGPGTRLTVL.

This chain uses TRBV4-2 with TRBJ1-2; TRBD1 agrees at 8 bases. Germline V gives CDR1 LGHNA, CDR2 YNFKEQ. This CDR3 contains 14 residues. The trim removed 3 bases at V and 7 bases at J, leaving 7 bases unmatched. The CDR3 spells CASSHLTGGLGYTF. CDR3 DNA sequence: TGTGCCAGCAGCCATCTCACAGGGGGGCTTGGCTACACCTTC.

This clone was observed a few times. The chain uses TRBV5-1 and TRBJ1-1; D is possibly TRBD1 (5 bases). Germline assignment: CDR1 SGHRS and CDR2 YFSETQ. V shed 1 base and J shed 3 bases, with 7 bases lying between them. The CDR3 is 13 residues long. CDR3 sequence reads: CASSLTRDTEAFF. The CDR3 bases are TGCGCCAGCAGCTTGACCAGGGACACTGAAGCTTTCTTT.

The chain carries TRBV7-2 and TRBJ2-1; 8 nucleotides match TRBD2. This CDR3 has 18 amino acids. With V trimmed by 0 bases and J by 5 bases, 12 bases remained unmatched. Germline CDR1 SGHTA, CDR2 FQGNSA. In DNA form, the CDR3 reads TGTGCCAGCAGCTTAGCCCCCAGCGGGGGTGGGGATAACAATGAGCAGTTCTTC. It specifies CASSLAPSGGGDNNEQFF.

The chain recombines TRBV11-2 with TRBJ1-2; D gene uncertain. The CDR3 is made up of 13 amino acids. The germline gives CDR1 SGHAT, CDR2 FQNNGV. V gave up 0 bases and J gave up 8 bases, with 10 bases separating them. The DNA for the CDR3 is TGTGCCAGCAGCTTAGACCTGGGGAGGGGCTACACCTTC. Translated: CASSLDLGRGYTF.